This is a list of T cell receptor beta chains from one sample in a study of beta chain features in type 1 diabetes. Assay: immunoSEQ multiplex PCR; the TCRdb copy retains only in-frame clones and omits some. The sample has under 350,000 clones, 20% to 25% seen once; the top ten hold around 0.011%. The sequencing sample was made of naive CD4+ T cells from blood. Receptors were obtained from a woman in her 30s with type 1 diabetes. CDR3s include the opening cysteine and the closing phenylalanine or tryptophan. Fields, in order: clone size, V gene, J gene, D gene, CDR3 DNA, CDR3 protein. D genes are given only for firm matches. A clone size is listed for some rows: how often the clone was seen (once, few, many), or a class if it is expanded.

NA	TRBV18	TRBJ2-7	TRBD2	TGTGCCAGCTCACCGATAGCGGGAGGGAAGTGCTTCTTC	CASSPIAGGKCFF
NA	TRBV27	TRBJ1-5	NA	TGTGCCAGCAGAAGATCCGGGACACAGAGTCAGCCCCAGCATTTT	CASRRSGTQSQPQHF
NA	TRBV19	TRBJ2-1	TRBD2	TGTGCCAGTAGTATGGAGGCTGCGGGACTAGCGGGAGTCTACAATGAGCAGTTCTTC	CASSMEAAGLAGVYNEQFF
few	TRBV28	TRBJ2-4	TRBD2	TGTGCCAGCAGTCTAGCGGGAGTTACCAAAAACATTCAGTACTTC	CASSLAGVTKNIQYF
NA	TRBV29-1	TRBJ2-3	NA	TGCAGCGTTGGGACAGCGGGACTTCTCACAGATACGCAGTATTTT	CSVGTAGLLTDTQYF
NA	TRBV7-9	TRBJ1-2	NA	TGTGCCAGCAGCTTATATGGGGGCCGCACCTATGGCTACACCTTC	CASSLYGGRTYGYTF
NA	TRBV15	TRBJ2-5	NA	TGTGCCACCAGCATTAGTTGGCAAGAGACCCAGTACTTC	CATSISWQETQYF
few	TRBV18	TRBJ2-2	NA	TGTGCCAGCTCCCCTACGTCCGGGGAGCTGTTTTTT	CASSPTSGELFF
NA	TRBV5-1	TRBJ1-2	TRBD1	TGCGCCAGCAGCTCGGGAAACAGGGGGTACGACTATGGCTACACCTTC	CASSSGNRGYDYGYTF
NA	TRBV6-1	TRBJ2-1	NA	TGTGCCAGCAGAGGCGGTACCGGGGAGCAGTTCTTC	CASRGGTGEQFF
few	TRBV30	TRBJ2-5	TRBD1	TGTGCCTGGAGCAGGACAGGGGAAGAGACCCAGTACTTC	CAWSRTGEETQYF
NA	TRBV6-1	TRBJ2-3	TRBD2	TGTGCCAGCAGTGCCGATCTAGCGGTGGGGAGCACAGATACGCAGTATTTT	CASSADLAVGSTDTQYF
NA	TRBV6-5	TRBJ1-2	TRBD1	TGTGCCAGCAGCGGGACAGGGGACTCCTATGGCTACACCTTC	CASSGTGDSYGYTF
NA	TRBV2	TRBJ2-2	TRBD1	TGTGCCAGCAGTGAGACAGGGGGCGACACCGGGGAGCTGTTTTTT	CASSETGGDTGELFF
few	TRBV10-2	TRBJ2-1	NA	TGCGCCAGCAGAGCTCCCTTATACAATGAGCAGTTCTTC	CASRAPLYNEQFF
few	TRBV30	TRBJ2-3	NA	TGTGCCTGGAGTAGGGGAACAGATACGCAGTATTTT	CAWSRGTDTQYF
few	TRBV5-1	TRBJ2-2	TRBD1	TGCGCCAGCAGCTTACAGGGGCCCACCGGGGAGCTGTTTTTT	CASSLQGPTGELFF
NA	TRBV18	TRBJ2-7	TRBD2	TGTGCCAGCTCACCACGGACTAGCGGGAGCGGTTACGAGCAGTACTTC	CASSPRTSGSGYEQYF
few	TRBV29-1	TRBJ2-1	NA	TGCAGCTTAAGGGGTGAGACGGCGAGCTCCTACAATGAGCAGTTCTTC	CSLRGETASSYNEQFF
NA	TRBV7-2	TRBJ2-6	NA	TGTGCCAGCAGCTCAGGCAGCTCTGGGGCCAACGTCCTGACTTTC	CASSSGSSGANVLTF
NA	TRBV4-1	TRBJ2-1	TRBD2	TGCGCCAGCAGCCAAGCCGGACTAGCGGGAGAAGGCCGGTTCTTC	CASSQAGLAGEGRFF
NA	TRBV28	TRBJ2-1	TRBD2	TGTGCCAGCAGTCTACTAGCGGGAGGGGGGAATGAGCAGTTCTTC	CASSLLAGGGNEQFF
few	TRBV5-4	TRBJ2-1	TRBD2	TGTGCCAGCAGCCCGGGGTTGGTAGCGGGATGGAATGAGCAGTTCTTC	CASSPGLVAGWNEQFF
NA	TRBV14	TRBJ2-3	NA	TGTGCCAGCAGCCAAAAGCAGTGGAGCGGGAGCACAGATACGCAGTATTTT	CASSQKQWSGSTDTQYF
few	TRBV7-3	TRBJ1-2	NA	TGTGCCAGCAGTCGGGGGGAGTACTATGGCTACACCTTC	CASSRGEYYGYTF
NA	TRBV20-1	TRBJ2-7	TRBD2	TGCAGTGGGTTAGCGGGAGATGAGCAGTACTTC	CSGLAGDEQYF
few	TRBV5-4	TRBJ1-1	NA	TGTGCCAGCAGCCGTTCCGACACGATGAACACTGAAGCTTTCTTT	CASSRSDTMNTEAFF
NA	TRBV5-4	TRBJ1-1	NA	TGTGCCAGCAGCTTTTCAGAGAACACTGAAGCTTTCTTT	CASSFSENTEAFF
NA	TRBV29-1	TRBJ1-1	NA	TGCAGCGTTGAGAGGGTGAACACTGAAGCTTTCTTT	CSVERVNTEAFF
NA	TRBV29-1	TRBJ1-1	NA	TGCAGCTCTTCCGGGGGGTCCTTGAGGACTGAAGCTTTCTTT	CSSSGGSLRTEAFF
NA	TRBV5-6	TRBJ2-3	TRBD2	TGTGCCAGCAGCGCTAGCGGGATGGCAGATACGCAGTATTTT	CASSASGMADTQYF
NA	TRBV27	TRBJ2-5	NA	TGTGCCAGCAGGCACATGGAGACCCAGTACTTC	CASRHMETQYF
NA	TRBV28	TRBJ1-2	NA	TGTGCCAGCAGTTTCTCCGGGGATGGCTACACCTTC	CASSFSGDGYTF
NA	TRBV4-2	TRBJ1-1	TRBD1	TGTGCCAGCAGCCGCTCAATCCAGGGGGCGCGGGTCACTGAAGCTTTCTTT	CASSRSIQGARVTEAFF
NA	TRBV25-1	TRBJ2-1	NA	TGTGCCAGCAAGGAGAGCTCCTACAATGAGCAGTTCTTC	CASKESSYNEQFF
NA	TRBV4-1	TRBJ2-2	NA	TGCGCCAGCAGCCAGGGATTTGAGGGCGGGGAGCTGTTTTTT	CASSQGFEGGELFF
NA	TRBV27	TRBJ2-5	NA	TGTGCCAGCAGCGTGCCCGGCGGGACCCAGTACTTC	CASSVPGGTQYF
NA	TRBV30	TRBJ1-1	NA	TGTGCCTGGGTAAAGACTAATTCTTGGTCTGAAGCTTTCTTT	CAWVKTNSWSEAFF
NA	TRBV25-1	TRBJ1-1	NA	TGTGCCGTACGCGGCGGGGGTGAAGCTTTCTTT	CAVRGGGEAFF
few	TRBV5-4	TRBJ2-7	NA	TGTGCCAGCAGCTTGAAAGTGGGACACCAGGGATCCTACGAGCAGTACTTC	CASSLKVGHQGSYEQYF
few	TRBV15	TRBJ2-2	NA	TGTGCCACCAGCGCGGGACTGCCGAACACCGGGGAGCTGTTTTTT	CATSAGLPNTGELFF
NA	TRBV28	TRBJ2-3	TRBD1	TGTGCCAGCACCCCAGGGGGTGTCACAGATACGCAGTATTTT	CASTPGGVTDTQYF
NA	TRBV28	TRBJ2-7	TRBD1	TGTGCCAGCAGTTCCGCCGGGACAGGGGCCTACGAGCAGTACTTC	CASSSAGTGAYEQYF
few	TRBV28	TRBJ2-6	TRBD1	TGTGCCAGCAGCAGGACAGGGAGCTCTGGGGCCAACGTCCTGACTTTC	CASSRTGSSGANVLTF
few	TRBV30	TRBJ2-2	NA	TGTGCCTGGAGTGATTGGACAGCCTCGAACACCGGGGAGCTGTTTTTT	CAWSDWTASNTGELFF
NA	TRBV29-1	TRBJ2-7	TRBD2	TGCAGCATTGGGGGAACTAGCGGGACGAACTCCTACGAGCAGTACTTC	CSIGGTSGTNSYEQYF